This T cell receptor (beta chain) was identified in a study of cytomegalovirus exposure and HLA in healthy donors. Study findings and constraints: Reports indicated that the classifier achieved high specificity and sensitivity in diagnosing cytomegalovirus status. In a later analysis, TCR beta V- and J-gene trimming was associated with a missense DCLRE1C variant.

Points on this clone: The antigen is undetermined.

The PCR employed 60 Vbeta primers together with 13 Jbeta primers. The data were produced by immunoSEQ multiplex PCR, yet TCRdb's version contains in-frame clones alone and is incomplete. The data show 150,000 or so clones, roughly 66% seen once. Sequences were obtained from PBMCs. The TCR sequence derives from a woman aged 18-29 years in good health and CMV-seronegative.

The CDR3 DNA reads TGTGCCAGCAGCTTAGAACGGGTTGAGCAGTTCTTC. Amino acid sequence: CASSLERVEQFF. The rearrangement joins TRBV7-2 to TRBJ2-1; D ambiguous. V lost 1 base to trimming and J lost 9 bases, with 7 bases between them. Germline V lookup: CDR1 SGHTA, CDR2 FQGNSA. The CDR3 has 12 amino acids.